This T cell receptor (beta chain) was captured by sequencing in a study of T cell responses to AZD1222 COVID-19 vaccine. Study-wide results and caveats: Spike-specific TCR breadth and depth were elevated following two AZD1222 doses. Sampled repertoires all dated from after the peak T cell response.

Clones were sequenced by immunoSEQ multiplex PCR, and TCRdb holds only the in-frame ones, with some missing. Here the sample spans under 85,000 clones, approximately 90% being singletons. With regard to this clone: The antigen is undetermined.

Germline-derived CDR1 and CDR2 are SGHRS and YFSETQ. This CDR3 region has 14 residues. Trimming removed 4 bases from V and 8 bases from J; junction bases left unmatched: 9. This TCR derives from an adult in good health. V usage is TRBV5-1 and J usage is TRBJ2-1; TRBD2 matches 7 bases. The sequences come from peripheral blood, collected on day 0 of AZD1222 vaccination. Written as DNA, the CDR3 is TGCGCCAGCAGCCTCCGGACTAGTGTCGATGAGCAGTTCTTC. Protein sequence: CASSLRTSVDEQFF.